This entry features one T cell receptor beta chain sequence. No cognate antigen has been identified for it. No clone much larger than this one lies a single base away; base qualities are absent. To sequence the TCRbeta CDR3 region, genomic DNA was isolated from the sorted cells. TCRbeta CDR3 regions were sequenced using the immunoSEQ Assay. TCRdb provides this immuneACCESS table in a form limited to in-frame rearrangements. Some clones are lacking; in checked studies, under half of them reflect an unresolved V gene, and why the rest are absent is not known. The sample yields 35,000 to 45,000 clones; about 79% were counted once. The biggest ten clones account for 18% of the sample. Patients with a history of autoimmune disease or receiving systemic immunosuppression were excluded from the trial. Peripheral blood for TCR sequencing was drawn from every dose cohort at baseline, at cycle 4 day 1 and at cycle 7 day 1. Samples were obtained from an open-label, multicenter, first-in-human phase I dose-escalation trial of ivuxolimab. Adults with locally advanced or metastatic melanoma, renal cell carcinoma, hepatocellular carcinoma or head and neck squamous cell carcinoma were enrolled in the trial. Before TCR sequencing, CD4+ and CD8+ T cells were separately sorted from peripheral blood.

V has 7 bases trimmed and J has 5 bases trimmed; junction bases matching no gene number 14. The CDR3 goes from the cysteine to the phenylalanine over 17 residues. CDR3 DNA only is kept here, 51 bases in frame from base 1. The germline V gene (reference sequence) sets CDR1 to LNHDA and CDR2 to SQIVND. This entry is derived from a study of OX40 agonist ivuxolimab in advanced cancers. Background on the whole study: Ivuxolimab was an agonistic, fully human IgG2 monoclonal antibody directed against OX40 (CD134), a costimulatory receptor. In the dose-escalation cohort, around four fifths of patients were male, and the mean age was approximately 60 years, with a range of about 20 to 90. Partial responses occurred in three dose-escalation patients, of whom one had hepatocellular carcinoma and two had cutaneous melanoma. Intravenous ivuxolimab was administered to patients every 2 weeks at six dose levels: 0.01, 0.1, 0.3, 1.5, 3 and 10 mg/kg. The point of sequencing TCRbeta in the periphery was to test whether ivuxolimab changed TCR sequence diversity and drove clonal T-cell expansion. Of the approximately 54 dose-escalation patients, hepatocellular carcinoma was present in about 20, melanoma in around 15, renal cell carcinoma in 9 and head and neck cancer in 9. The monotherapy dose-escalation portion (N = 52 patients) of the phase I ivuxolimab trial is reported in the paper. Patients were allowed to have had prior anti-PD-1, anti-PD-L1 or anti-CTLA-4 therapy, and around two fifths of the dose-escalation patients had been treated with checkpoint inhibitors. What the study reported, not specific to this receptor: The antigen specificity of the clonally expanded peripheral T cells was not determined. Low levels of normalized T-cell clonal expansion were also seen in some patients who did not respond. In the 0.1-3.0 mg/kg groups, partial responders had among the lowest normalized peripheral clonal expansion, particularly in CD8+ T cells. After ivuxolimab, expanded clones were on average more numerous among CD8+ T cells than among CD4+ T cells. At doses of 0.1 to 3.0 mg/kg, clonal expansion of both CD4+ and CD8+ T cells in blood was seen between baseline and week 6.

This TCR derives from an adult with an advanced solid tumor such as melanoma, head and neck, liver or kidney cancer. The chain links TRBV19 with TRBJ2-2; 9 bases in the middle match TRBD2. The sequenced sample was CD4+ or CD8+ T cells sorted from blood, obtained in a trial of the OX40 agonist ivuxolimab. The bases are TGTGCCAGTAATGGTATGACGCGGGGGGGCCCGACCGGGGAGCTGTTTTTT. Its translation is CASNGMTRGGPTGELFF.